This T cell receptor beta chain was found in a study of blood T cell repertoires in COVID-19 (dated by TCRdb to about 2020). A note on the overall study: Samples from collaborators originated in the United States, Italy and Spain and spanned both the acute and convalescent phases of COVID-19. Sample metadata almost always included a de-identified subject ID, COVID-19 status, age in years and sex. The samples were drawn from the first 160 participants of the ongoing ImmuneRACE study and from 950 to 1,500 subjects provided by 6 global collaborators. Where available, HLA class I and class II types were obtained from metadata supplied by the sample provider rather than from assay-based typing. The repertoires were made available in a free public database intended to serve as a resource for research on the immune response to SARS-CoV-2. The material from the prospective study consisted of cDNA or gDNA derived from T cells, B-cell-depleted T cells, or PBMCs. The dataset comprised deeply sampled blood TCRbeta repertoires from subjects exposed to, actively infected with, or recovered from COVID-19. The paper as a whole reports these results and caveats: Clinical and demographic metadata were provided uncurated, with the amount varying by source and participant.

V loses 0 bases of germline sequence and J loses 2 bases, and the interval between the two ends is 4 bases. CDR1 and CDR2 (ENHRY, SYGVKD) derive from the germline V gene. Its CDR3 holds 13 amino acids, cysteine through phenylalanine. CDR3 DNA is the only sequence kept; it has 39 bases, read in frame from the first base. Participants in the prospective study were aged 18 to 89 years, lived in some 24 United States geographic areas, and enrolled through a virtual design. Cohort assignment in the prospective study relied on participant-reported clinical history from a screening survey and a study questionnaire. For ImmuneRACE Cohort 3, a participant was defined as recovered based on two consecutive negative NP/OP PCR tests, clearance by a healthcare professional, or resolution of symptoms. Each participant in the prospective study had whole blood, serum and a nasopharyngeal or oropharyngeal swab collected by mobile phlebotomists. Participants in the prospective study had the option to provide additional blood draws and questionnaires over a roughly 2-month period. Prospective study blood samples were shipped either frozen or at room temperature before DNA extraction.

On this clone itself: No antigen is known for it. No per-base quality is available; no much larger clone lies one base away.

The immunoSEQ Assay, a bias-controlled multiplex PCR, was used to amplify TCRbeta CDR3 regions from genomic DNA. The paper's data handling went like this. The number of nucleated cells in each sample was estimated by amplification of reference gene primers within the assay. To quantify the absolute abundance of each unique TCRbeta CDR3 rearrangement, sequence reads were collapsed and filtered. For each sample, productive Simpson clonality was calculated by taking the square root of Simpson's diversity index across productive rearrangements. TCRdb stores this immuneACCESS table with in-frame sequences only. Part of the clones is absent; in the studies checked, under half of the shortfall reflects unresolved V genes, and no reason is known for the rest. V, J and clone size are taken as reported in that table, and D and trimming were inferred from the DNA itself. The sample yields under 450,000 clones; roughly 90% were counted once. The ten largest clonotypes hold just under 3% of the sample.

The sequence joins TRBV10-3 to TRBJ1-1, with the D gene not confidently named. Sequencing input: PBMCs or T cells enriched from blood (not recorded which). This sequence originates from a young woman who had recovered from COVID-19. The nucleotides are TGTGCCATCAGTGAGTCACAAAACACTGAAGCTTTCTTT. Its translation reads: CAISESQNTEAFF.